This is a list of T cell receptor beta chains from one sample in a study of blood T cell repertoires in COVID-19. The protocol was immunoSEQ multiplex PCR, while the TCRdb copy is restricted to in-frame clones and leaves out a portion. Of about 180,000 clones in the sample, 65% to 90% are singletons; the top ten hold around 8.6%. The sample comprised peripheral blood. These receptors all stem from a man in his fifties with active or convalescent COVID-19. Both conserved end residues are part of each CDR3. Each record gives: clone size, J gene, V gene, D gene, CDR3 DNA, CDR3 protein. A D gene is named only where the DNA matches it firmly. Clone size appears in some rows only: once, few, many, or a class for an expanded clone.

once TRBJ2-1 TRBV10-2 TRBD1 TGCGCCAGCAGCTCGACAGGGGTTCTTTACAATGAGCAGTTCTTC CASSSTGVLYNEQFF
. TRBJ1-1 TRBV2 TRBD1 TGTGCCAGCGGACAGGACATAAACACTGAAGCTTTCTTT CASGQDINTEAFF
many TRBJ2-7 TRBV6-5 TRBD1 TGTGCCAGCAGCCGGGACAGGAGCTCCTACGAGCAGTACTTC CASSRDRSSYEQYF
. TRBJ2-1 TRBV24-1 . TGTGCCACCAGTGATGGTCAGACTACTAATGAGCAGTTCTTC CATSDGQTTNEQFF
few TRBJ2-1 TRBV10-3 . TGTGCCATCAGCCGGGACTTATACAATGAGCAGTTCTTC CAISRDLYNEQFF
. TRBJ2-5 TRBV2 . TGTGCCAGCAGTAAAACTCCCCCCTTAGCCCAGTACTTC CASSKTPPLAQYF
. TRBJ1-2 TRBV5-1 . TGCGCCAGCAGCTTGGAAGGGACTGACTATGGCTACACCTTC CASSLEGTDYGYTF
. TRBJ2-1 TRBV5-4 TRBD2 TGTGCCAGCAGCACTGGAAATAGCGGGAGGAACAACAATGAGCAGTTCTTC CASSTGNSGRNNNEQFF
. TRBJ1-5 TRBV7-2 TRBD1 TGTGCCAGCAGCTCGACAGGGGGTGATCAGCCCCAGCATTTT CASSSTGGDQPQHF
. TRBJ1-3 TRBV2 . TGTGCCAGCATGCAGGGAAGTTTGGTTGGAAACACCATATATTTT CASMQGSLVGNTIYF
. TRBJ1-2 TRBV5-1 TRBD1 TGCGCCAGCAGCTTGGGACCAGTGGGACAGGGTATGGGACATGGCTACACCTTC CASSLGPVGQGMGHGYTF
. TRBJ2-7 TRBV4-3 . TGCGCCAGCAGCCAAGTCTTCACGCAGGTGCAGTACTTC CASSQVFTQVQYF
. TRBJ1-1 TRBV5-6 . TGTGCCAGCAGCTTGCCCCCGGGGGGGGCTTTCTTT CASSLPPGGAFF
. TRBJ1-5 TRBV10-2 . TGCGCCAGCAGTGGGGTGGCGGGCAATCAGCCCCAGCATTTT CASSGVAGNQPQHF
. TRBJ2-3 TRBV5-1 TRBD2 TGCGCCAGCAGCTCCGGGACTAGCCTCACAGATACGCAGTATTTT CASSSGTSLTDTQYF
. TRBJ1-1 TRBV4-3 . TGCGCCAGCAGCCTGCGCGGGGCGAACACTGAAGCTTTCTTT CASSLRGANTEAFF
. TRBJ2-7 TRBV2 . TGTGCCAGCGATGTACAGATCTCCTACGAGCAGTACTTC CASDVQISYEQYF
. TRBJ2-7 TRBV11-2 TRBD1 TGTGCCAGCAGCTTGAGGACAGGGTATAACGAGCAGTACTTC CASSLRTGYNEQYF
few TRBJ1-6 TRBV19 TRBD1 TGTGCCAGTAGTAGGACAGGCGGTGGGTCACCCCTCCACTTT CASSRTGGGSPLHF
. TRBJ2-3 TRBV5-1 TRBD1 TGCGCCAGCAGTTACGTACCAGGGGGAGCTGCCACAGATACGCAGTATTTT CASSYVPGGAATDTQYF
. TRBJ2-7 TRBV7-6 . TGTGCCAGCAGCCCGACTAACTCCTACGAGCAGTACTTC CASSPTNSYEQYF
. TRBJ2-1 TRBV6-4 TRBD1 TGTGCCAGCAGCCCGGACAGGGCCTACAATGAGCAGTTCTTC CASSPDRAYNEQFF
. TRBJ2-2 TRBV5-1 . TGCGCCAGCAGACTAGGCCTAGCTCTCGGGGAGCTGTTTTTT CASRLGLALGELFF
. TRBJ2-5 TRBV4-3 . TGCGCCAGCAGCCAAGATTGGGGGGTGGAAGAGACCCAGTACTTC CASSQDWGVEETQYF
. TRBJ2-3 TRBV2 TRBD2 TGTGCCAGCAGTGCTAGGACTAGCGGGGGACGAGATACGCAGTATTTT CASSARTSGGRDTQYF
once TRBJ1-4 TRBV14 TRBD1 TGTGCCAGCAGCCGCAGGGGGACGGAAAAACTGTTTTTT CASSRRGTEKLFF
. TRBJ1-1 TRBV27 . TGTGCCAGCAGTTTTCGGGTTACCACTGAAGCTTTCTTT CASSFRVTTEAFF
. TRBJ2-7 TRBV4-1 TRBD1 TGCGCCAGCAGCCAAGATTGGGGACAGGGCCGAGAGCAGTACTTC CASSQDWGQGREQYF
. TRBJ1-3 TRBV5-4 TRBD1 TGTGCCAGCAGCTTGGAACAGGGGGGAAACACCATATATTTT CASSLEQGGNTIYF
. TRBJ2-3 TRBV5-4 . TGTGCCAGCAGCTTGGCCGGGGGAGGTACAGATACGCAGTATTTT CASSLAGGGTDTQYF
. TRBJ2-1 TRBV19 TRBD1 TGTGCCAGTAGTGCTAGACAGGGCAGCGTTGGGAATGAGCAGTTCTTC CASSARQGSVGNEQFF
. TRBJ1-1 TRBV15 . TGTGCCACCAGCCTAGAGGCGTCCGGGGGGACTGAAGCTTTCTTT CATSLEASGGTEAFF
. TRBJ1-5 TRBV4-3 . TGCGCCAGCAGCCGCGGACAACTCGAGCCCCAGCATTTT CASSRGQLEPQHF
. TRBJ1-1 TRBV5-4 . TGTGCCAGCAGCTTGGATTGGGCGAACACTGAAGCTTTCTTT CASSLDWANTEAFF
. TRBJ1-1 TRBV6-5 . TGTGCCAGCAGTTACGACAGCTCTGAAGCTTTCTTT CASSYDSSEAFF
. TRBJ2-1 TRBV19 TRBD2 TGTGCCAGTAGTATAGGGGCTAGCGGGAGAGGTGAGCAGTTCTTC CASSIGASGRGEQFF
. TRBJ2-2 TRBV6-1 . TGTGCCAGCAGTGGTGGGGGGGGCGCGAACACCGGGGAGCTGTTTTTT CASSGGGGANTGELFF
. TRBJ2-2 TRBV6-5 . TGTGCCAGCAGCCTAGGGGTAACCGGGGAGCTGTTTTTT CASSLGVTGELFF
. TRBJ2-7 TRBV2 . TGTGCCCTTATACGGGGTGTTTCGTACGAGCAGTACTTC CALIRGVSYEQYF
. TRBJ1-6 TRBV27 . TGTGCCACCAGTGATCGGGGGGGATCACCCCTCCACTTT CATSDRGGSPLHF
. TRBJ1-2 TRBV4-2 . TGTGCCAGCAGCCCCCGAGGCAGGGAGGATACCGGTGGCTACACCTTC CASSPRGREDTGGYTF
. TRBJ2-2 TRBV9 . TGTGCCAGCAGCGTAATCGCGAACACCGGGGAGCTGTTTTTT CASSVIANTGELFF
. TRBJ1-4 TRBV29-1 . TGCAGCGGTGCAGTGGGGGCGGGGGGCAATGAAAAACTGTTTTTT CSGAVGAGGNEKLFF
. TRBJ2-2 TRBV12-3/TRBV12-4 . TGTGCCAGCAGTTTTAGCGCCGGGGAGCTGTTTTTT CASSFSAGELFF